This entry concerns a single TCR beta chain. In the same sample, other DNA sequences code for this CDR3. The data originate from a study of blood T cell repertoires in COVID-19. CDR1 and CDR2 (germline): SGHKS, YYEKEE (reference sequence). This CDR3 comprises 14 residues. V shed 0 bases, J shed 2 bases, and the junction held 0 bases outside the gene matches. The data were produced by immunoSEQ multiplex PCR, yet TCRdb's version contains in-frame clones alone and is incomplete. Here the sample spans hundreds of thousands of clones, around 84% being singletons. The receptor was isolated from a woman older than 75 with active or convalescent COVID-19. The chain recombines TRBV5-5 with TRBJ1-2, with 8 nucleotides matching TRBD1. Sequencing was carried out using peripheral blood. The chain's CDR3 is CASSLGQGNYGYTF. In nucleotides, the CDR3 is TGTGCCAGCAGCTTGGGACAGGGGAACTATGGCTACACCTTC.